This entry lists 17 T cell receptor beta chains sequenced from one sample in a study of cytomegalovirus exposure and HLA in healthy donors. A multiplex PCR was run with 60 Vbeta primers and 13 Jbeta primers. Profiled with immunoSEQ multiplex PCR; TCRdb holds only in-frame clones, not every one. This table has about 120,000 clones, over 6.5% appearing once. The sequenced sample consisted of PBMCs. The receptors were gathered from a woman aged 40 to 50 in good health and CMV-seropositive.

The V and J genes are TRBV28 and TRBJ2-2; TRBD1 matches 8 bases. Germline CDR1 reads MDHEN; CDR2 reads SYDVKM. The CDR3 runs to 16 residues. Trimming at V came to 6 bases and at J to 4 bases, leaving 10 bases not matched to a gene. CDR3 bases: TGTGCCAGCAGCCCCAGCGGCAGGGGGCTCACCGGGGAGCTGTTTTTT. It yields the protein CASSPSGRGLTGELFF.

This clone was seen only a few times. This rearrangement joins TRBV5-4 to TRBJ2-5; 7 nucleotides agree with TRBD1. Germline trimming cut 4 bases from V and 1 base from J; bases unmatched to any gene: 4. Germline V CDR1 and CDR2: SGHNT, YYREEE (reference sequence). This CDR3 has 14 amino acids. CDR3 region: CASSPGTAQETQYF. The CDR3 DNA sequence: TGTGCCAGCAGCCCCGGGACAGCCCAAGAGACCCAGTACTTC.

This clone was observed a few times. Written as DNA, the CDR3 is TGTGCCAGCAGTTCAGCGGAGCTTAATGAAAAACTGTTTTTT. It yields the protein CASSSAELNEKLFF. The chain uses TRBV27 and TRBJ1-4; no firm D call. V was trimmed by 4 bases and J by 4 bases, leaving 10 bases between them. The germline V gene has CDR1 MNHEY and CDR2 SMNVEV (reference sequence). The CDR3 runs to 14 residues.

The chain couples TRBV4-1 to TRBJ1-2; possible D gene TRBD1, 5 bases. Trimming removed 6 bases at V and 8 bases at J, with 19 bases between. This CDR3 is 14 amino acids long. The germline V gene has CDR1 MGHRA and CDR2 YSYEKL. The CDR3 coding sequence is TGCGCCAGCAGACACCTCGCATCCAGGGAAGGCTACACCTTC. Its translation: CASRHLASREGYTF.

Only a few counts were recorded for this clone. The chain is built from TRBV6-1 and TRBJ1-1; D is perhaps TRBD1 (5 bases). With 8 bases removed from V and 3 bases from J, the gap between germline ends came to 13 bases. This CDR3 is built from 13 residues. Germline lookup yields CDR1 MNHNS and CDR2 SASEGT. CDR3 coding DNA: TGTGCCAGCGGAGGGACGAGGGACACTGAAGCTTTCTTT. This codes for CASGGTRDTEAFF.

Only a few counts were recorded for this clone. The chain employs TRBV28 and TRBJ2-2; a weak D match, TRBD1 (6 bases). CDR1 is MDHEN and CDR2 is SYDVKM in the germline V gene. CDR3 size: 14 residues. V was trimmed by 7 bases and J by 3 bases, leaving 12 bases between them. This CDR3 reads CASIAAGDTGELFF. As DNA, the CDR3 is TGTGCCAGCATCGCGGCAGGGGACACCGGGGAGCTGTTTTTT. Full variable domain (missing parts from reference TRBV28 and TRBJ2-2): DVKVTQSSRYLVKRTGEKVFLECVQDMDHENMFWYRQDPGLGLRLIYFSYDVKMKEKGDIPEGYSVSREKKERFSLILESASTNQTSMYLCASIAAGDTGELFFGEGSRLTVL.

V is TRBV6-4 and J is TRBJ1-1; unclear D gene. CDR1 and CDR2 (germline): MRHNA, SNTAGT. The V and J ends lost 0 bases and 4 bases respectively, with 6 bases between them. The CDR3 has 13 residues. The CDR3 sequence is CASSDSPGTEAFF. The CDR3 DNA reads as TGTGCCAGCAGTGACTCCCCGGGCACTGAAGCTTTCTTT.

This chain joins TRBV4-1 and TRBJ2-5; 8 bases fit TRBD1. The V and J ends lost 2 bases and 1 base, in that order; junction bases with no gene match: 6. CDR3 size: 16 residues. Germline V gene data show CDR1 as MGHRA and CDR2 as YSYEKL. As DNA, the CDR3 is TGCGCCAGCAGCCAAAGGACAGGGTCGGGCCAAGAGACCCAGTACTTC. This codes for CASSQRTGSGQETQYF.

CDR3 residues: CASSGQEATKETQYF. Here the CDR3 DNA reads TGCGCCAGCAGCGGCCAGGAGGCAACCAAAGAGACCCAGTACTTC. The chain joins TRBV5-1 to TRBJ2-5, with D possibly TRBD2 on 5 matching bases. With 4 bases removed from V and 3 bases from J, the gap between germline ends came to 16 bases. The CDR3 runs to 15 residues. Germline values: CDR1 SGHRS, CDR2 YFSETQ. The whole variable domain, remainder taken from reference TRBV5-1 and TRBJ2-5, is KAGVTQTPRYLIKTRGQQVTLSCSPISGHRSVSWYQQTPGQGLQFLFEYFSETQRNKGNFPGRFSGRQFSNSRSEMNVSTLELGDSALYLCASSGQEATKETQYFGPGTRLLVL.

This sequence joins TRBV2 and TRBJ2-7; 9 bases map to TRBD1. The ends lost 6 bases at V and 3 bases at J; junction bases unmatched: 6. Per the germline V gene, CDR1 is SNHLY and CDR2 is FYNNEI. CDR3 length: 14 residues. The CDR3 coding sequence is TGTGCCAGCAGCGCCCGGGACAGGGACTACGAGCAGTACTTC. Protein sequence: CASSARDRDYEQYF. Full variable domain (rest looked up from reference TRBV2 and TRBJ2-7): EPEVTQTPSHQVTQMGQEVILRCVPISNHLYFYWYRQILGQKVEFLVSFYNNEISEKSEIFDDQFSVERPDGSNFTLKIRSTKLEDSAMYFCASSARDRDYEQYFGPGTRLTVT.

This clone has more than one count but fewer than ten. A junction end diverges from the germline sequence, so it may reflect a read error. Other DNA sequences from this sample encode an identical CDR3 as well. This chain uses TRBV5-1 with TRBJ2-5; TRBD2 might be the D (6 bases). The length of the CDR3 is 14 residues. The germline CDR1 and CDR2 sequences are SGHRS and YFSETQ. DNA of the CDR3: TGCGCCAGTAGCTTGGCCGGGGGCCAAGAGACCCAGTACTTC. This encodes CASSLAGGQETQYF.

This clone has more than one count but fewer than ten. The V and J genes are TRBV6-6 and TRBJ1-4, with D perhaps TRBD1 (6 bases). The CDR3 length is 14 residues. Trimming stripped 9 bases from V and 3 bases from J, with 14 bases between. Germline V gene sequence: CDR1 MNHNY, CDR2 SVGAGI (reference sequence). This CDR3 reads CARVRTGPNEKLFF. CDR3 sequence (DNA): TGTGCCAGGGTAAGAACAGGGCCTAATGAAAAACTGTTTTTT.

This clone has more than one count but fewer than ten. This sample also contains other DNA sequences that code for the same CDR3. The rearrangement uses TRBV4-2 and TRBJ1-1; weak D call: TRBD1 (6 bases). The V end lost 8 bases, the J end lost 5 bases, and 21 bases lay between the germline ends. Germline lookup yields CDR1 LGHNA and CDR2 YNFKEQ. This CDR3 spans 15 amino acids. The CDR3 loop reads CASRGGGAGSTEAFF. CDR3 DNA sequence: TGTGCCAGCCGCGGCGGGGGGGCAGGGAGTACTGAAGCTTTCTTT.

This clone occurred once. The genes are TRBV13 and TRBJ2-5; D possibly corresponds to TRBD1 (5 bases). TRBJ2-7 explains the end of the DNA better; the J call may be wrong. Germline values: CDR1 PRHDT, CDR2 FYEKMQ (reference sequence). This CDR3 has 14 residues. DNA for the CDR3: TGTGCCAGCAGCTCTATAGGACAAGCTTACGAGCAGTACTTC. Its protein product is CASSSIGQAYEQYF.

The rearrangement uses TRBV2 and TRBJ2-1; D is unclear. CDR1 is SNHLY and CDR2 is FYNNEI in the germline V gene. This CDR3 is 15 amino acids long. V shed 3 bases and J shed 0 bases, with 9 bases lying between them. CDR3 amino acids: CASSDPKSSYNEQFF. The CDR3 bases are TGTGCCAGCAGTGACCCCAAGAGCTCCTACAATGAGCAGTTCTTC.

This clone was picked up a small number of times. The chain employs TRBV5-1 and TRBJ1-2, with 7 bases lining up with TRBD1. The length of the CDR3 is 12 residues. V trimming: 2 bases; J trimming: 6 bases; junction bases outside the gene matches: 1. Germline-derived CDR1 and CDR2 are SGHRS and YFSETQ. The CDR3 nucleotides read TGCGCCAGCAGCTTAGGACAGGATGGCTACACCTTC. It specifies CASSLGQDGYTF.

This clone appeared a few times. This chain connects TRBV25-1 to TRBJ1-1; 7 positions match TRBD1. Per the germline V gene, CDR1 is MGHDK and CDR2 is SYGVNS. The CDR3 runs to 12 residues. V dropped 8 bases and J dropped 3; count of bases not matched to a gene: 3. The DNA for the CDR3 is TGTGCCAGCCTCGGGACAGACACTGAAGCTTTCTTT. This encodes CASLGTDTEAFF.